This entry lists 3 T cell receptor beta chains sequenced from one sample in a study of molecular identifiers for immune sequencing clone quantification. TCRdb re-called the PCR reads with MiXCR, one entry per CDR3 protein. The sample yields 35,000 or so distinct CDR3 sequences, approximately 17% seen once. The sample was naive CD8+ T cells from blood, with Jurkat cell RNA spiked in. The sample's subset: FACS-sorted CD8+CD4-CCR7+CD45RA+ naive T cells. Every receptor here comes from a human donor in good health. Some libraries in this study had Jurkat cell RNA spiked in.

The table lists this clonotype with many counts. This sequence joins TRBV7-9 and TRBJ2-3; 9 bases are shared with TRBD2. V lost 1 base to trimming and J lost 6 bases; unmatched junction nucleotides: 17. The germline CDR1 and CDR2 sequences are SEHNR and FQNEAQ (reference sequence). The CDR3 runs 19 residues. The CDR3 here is CASSLVQGQTSGRYDTQYF. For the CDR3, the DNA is TGTGCCAGCAGCTTAGTACAGGGTCAGACTAGCGGTCGCTACGATACGCAGTATTTT.

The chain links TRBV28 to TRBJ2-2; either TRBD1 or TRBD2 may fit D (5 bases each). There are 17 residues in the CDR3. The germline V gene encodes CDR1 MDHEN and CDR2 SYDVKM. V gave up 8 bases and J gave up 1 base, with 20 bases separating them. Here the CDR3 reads CASSSPGPLVNTGELFF. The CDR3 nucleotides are TGTGCCAGCTCTAGCCCGGGACCCCTTGTGAACACCGGGGAGCTGTTTTTT.

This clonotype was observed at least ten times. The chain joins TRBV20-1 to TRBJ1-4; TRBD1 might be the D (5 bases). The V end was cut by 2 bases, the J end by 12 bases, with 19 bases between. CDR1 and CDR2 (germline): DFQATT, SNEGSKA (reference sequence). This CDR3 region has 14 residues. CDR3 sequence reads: CSARKQALGWELFF. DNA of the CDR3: TGCAGTGCTAGAAAACAGGCTCTTGGGTGGGAACTGTTTTTT.